The rows below give T cell receptor beta chains drawn from one sample of a study of blood T cell repertoires in COVID-19. TCRdb's table, derived via immunoSEQ multiplex PCR, lists solely in-frame clones and lacks some. Of 250,000 to 300,000 clones listed, around 81% are singletons. Material: peripheral blood. These receptors originate from a woman aged 55-75 years with active or convalescent COVID-19. CDR3s include the opening cysteine and the closing phenylalanine or tryptophan. A D gene is named only where the DNA matches it firmly. Clone size is not always given. Where it is, it says once, few, many or a class for expanded clones.

D	size	V	J	CDR3	DNA
.	.	TRBV7-9	TRBJ2-4	CASSTYSDRSRAKNIQYF	TGTGCCAGCAGCACGTACTCAGACAGGTCCCGGGCCAAAAACATTCAGTACTTC
.	.	TRBV7-8	TRBJ2-6	CASSFRGIGANVLTF	TGTGCCAGCAGCTTCAGAGGGATCGGGGCCAACGTCCTGACTTTC
.	.	TRBV20-1	TRBJ1-1	CSAKEVSEAFF	TGCAGTGCTAAGGAGGTCTCTGAAGCTTTCTTT
TRBD1	once	TRBV12-3/TRBV12-4	TRBJ1-1	CASSLGTGAEAFF	TGTGCCAGCAGCCTCGGGACAGGGGCTGAAGCTTTCTTT
.	.	TRBV6-6	TRBJ2-7	CASSYSNIYEQYF	TGTGCCAGCAGTTACTCGAACATCTACGAGCAGTACTTC
.	.	TRBV30	TRBJ2-7	CAWTGGYEQYF	TGTGCCTGGACAGGGGGGTACGAGCAGTACTTC
TRBD1	.	TRBV7-6	TRBJ2-7	CASSWGTGNNYEQYF	TGTGCCAGCAGCTGGGGGACAGGTAACAACTACGAGCAGTACTTC
.	.	TRBV29-1	TRBJ2-3	CSAPLGVGTDTQYF	TGCAGCGCCCCCCTCGGGGTGGGCACAGATACGCAGTATTTT
TRBD1	.	TRBV27	TRBJ2-1	CASSGQGGYNEQFF	TGTGCCAGCAGTGGACAGGGGGGTTACAATGAGCAGTTCTTC
.	.	TRBV5-6	TRBJ1-1	CASSLDRVNTEAFF	TGTGCCAGCAGCTTGGACAGGGTGAACACTGAAGCTTTCTTT
.	few	TRBV6-5	TRBJ1-6	CASSPLNSPLHF	TGTGCCAGCAGTCCTCTGAATTCACCCCTCCACTTT
.	.	TRBV2	TRBJ2-1	CASRSNGYNEQFF	TGTGCCAGCAGATCCAACGGGTACAATGAGCAGTTCTTC
.	few	TRBV4-2	TRBJ1-2	CASSQELGTGAGGYTF	TGTGCCAGCAGCCAAGAATTGGGGACCGGGGCGGGAGGCTACACCTTC
.	.	TRBV27	TRBJ2-7	CGSAPAVPQTLPYEQYF	TGTGGATCGGCCCCAGCAGTACCCCAGACACTGCCCTACGAGCAGTACTTC
TRBD1	.	TRBV30	TRBJ2-5	CAFNRGLGQETQYF	TGTGCCTTCAACAGGGGCCTCGGCCAAGAGACCCAGTACTTC
TRBD2	.	TRBV10-3	TRBJ2-3	CAIRPAGGTDTQYF	TGTGCCATCAGACCGGCGGGGGGCACAGATACGCAGTATTTT
.	.	TRBV11-2	TRBJ2-3	CASSLGSRGDTQYF	TGTGCCAGCAGCTTAGGGTCCAGGGGAGATACGCAGTATTTT
.	.	TRBV5-4	TRBJ2-7	CASSLSWAPPDEQYF	TGTGCCAGCAGCTTGAGTTGGGCTCCCCCCGACGAGCAGTACTTC
.	once	TRBV7-6	TRBJ1-2	CASSPEGYGYTF	TGTGCCAGCAGCCCCGAGGGATATGGCTACACCTTC
TRBD1	.	TRBV2	TRBJ1-2	CASSEERQGAFGYTF	TGTGCCAGCAGTGAAGAGAGGCAGGGGGCGTTCGGCTACACCTTC
TRBD1	.	TRBV3-1/TRBV3-2	TRBJ1-6	CASSQGVGTESSYNSPLHF	TGTGCCAGCAGCCAAGGGGTTGGGACAGAGAGCTCCTATAATTCACCCCTCCACTTT
TRBD1	.	TRBV27	TRBJ2-5	CASSSHRGETQYF	TGTGCCAGCAGTTCTCACAGGGGAGAGACCCAGTACTTC
.	.	TRBV7-2	TRBJ1-2	CASSSDRQFRYTF	TGTGCCAGCAGCTCGGACAGACAGTTTCGCTACACCTTC
TRBD1	.	TRBV4-1	TRBJ2-7	CASSQDRGTGRRYEQYF	TGCGCCAGCAGCCAAGATCGGGGGACAGGGAGGAGGTACGAGCAGTACTTC
.	once	TRBV7-6	TRBJ1-1	CASSKDWGQMNTEAFF	TGTGCCAGCAGTAAAGACTGGGGCCAAATGAACACTGAAGCTTTCTTT
.	.	TRBV19	TRBJ2-6	CASSIRVAGANVLTF	TGTGCCAGTAGTATCCGGGTAGCTGGGGCCAACGTCCTGACTTTC
.	once	TRBV18	TRBJ2-7	CASRLTGFSRDEQYF	TGTGCCAGCAGACTTACAGGGTTCTCCAGGGACGAGCAGTACTTC
TRBD2	few	TRBV6-6	TRBJ2-7	CASSLTSGGQYEQYF	TGTGCCAGCAGTTTGACTAGCGGGGGGCAGTACGAGCAGTACTTC
.	.	TRBV7-2	TRBJ1-2	CASSLSWVLGGDYGYTF	TGTGCCAGCAGCTTAAGTTGGGTCCTGGGAGGAGACTATGGCTACACCTTC
TRBD1	.	TRBV5-4	TRBJ2-5	CASSVDRGQETQYF	TGTGCCAGCAGCGTCGACAGGGGGCAAGAGACCCAGTACTTC
.	.	TRBV21-1	TRBJ1-1	CASRSKQGVTEAFF	TGTGCCAGCAGAAGTAAACAGGGTGTCACTGAAGCTTTCTTT
TRBD2	.	TRBV6-5	TRBJ2-3	CASSWTSGGADTQYF	TGTGCCAGCAGTTGGACTAGCGGGGGTGCAGATACGCAGTATTTT
TRBD2	.	TRBV11-2	TRBJ2-3	CASSPRLAGGTDTQYF	TGTGCCAGCAGCCCCCGACTAGCGGGGGGCACAGATACGCAGTATTTT
TRBD1	.	TRBV30	TRBJ1-1	CAWISHLTGGSPMNTEAFF	TGTGCCTGGATTTCCCATTTAACAGGGGGGAGTCCTATGAACACTGAAGCTTTCTTT
TRBD1	.	TRBV4-1	TRBJ2-7	CASSQEPNRGTYEQYF	TGCGCCAGCAGCCAAGAGCCTAACAGGGGAACCTACGAGCAGTACTTC
TRBD1	.	TRBV29-1	TRBJ1-1	CSVTGGGNTEAFF	TGCAGCGTCACAGGGGGTGGGAACACTGAAGCTTTCTTT
.	.	TRBV14	TRBJ1-6	CASSRGSDSPLHF	TGTGCCAGCAGCCGAGGGTCTGATTCACCCCTCCACTTT
.	.	TRBV15	TRBJ1-2	CATSRAGRGVYGYTF	TGTGCCACCAGCAGAGCAGGGCGCGGTGTCTATGGCTACACCTTC
.	.	TRBV7-9	TRBJ1-6	CASSLGGDNSPLHF	TGTGCCAGCAGCTTGGGGGGAGATAATTCACCCCTCCACTTT
TRBD1	.	TRBV6-5	TRBJ2-1	CASRLGQFNEQFF	TGTGCCAGCCGCCTGGGACAGTTCAATGAGCAGTTCTTC
.	.	TRBV13	TRBJ2-7	CASSLNFEQYF	TGTGCCAGCAGCCTCAACTTCGAGCAGTACTTC
.	.	TRBV7-9	TRBJ2-1	CASSLVGGSPNEQFF	TGTGCCAGCAGCTTGGTCGGCGGGTCCCCCAATGAGCAGTTCTTC
TRBD1	.	TRBV3-1/TRBV3-2	TRBJ1-2	CASGDRVNYGYTF	TGTGCCAGCGGGGACAGGGTTAACTATGGCTACACCTTC
TRBD2	.	TRBV6-2/TRBV6-3	TRBJ2-2	CASSDGGGQSTGELFF	TGTGCCAGCAGTGACGGCGGGGGGCAATCTACCGGGGAGCTGTTTTTT
.	.	TRBV4-1	TRBJ1-3	CASSQVTREPGNTIYF	TGCGCCAGCAGCCAGGTAACGAGGGAGCCTGGAAACACCATATATTTT
.	.	TRBV3-1/TRBV3-2	TRBJ2-1	CASSQGQTPHNEQFF	TGTGCCAGCAGCCAAGGACAAACACCCCACAATGAGCAGTTCTTC
.	many	TRBV7-7	TRBJ2-5	CASSFGRTTRGGTQYF	TGTGCCAGCAGCTTCGGTAGAACTACGAGAGGGGGGACCCAGTACTTC
.	.	TRBV9	TRBJ2-6	CASSVAQGGGANVLTF	TGTGCCAGCAGCGTAGCCCAGGGGGGTGGGGCCAACGTCCTGACTTTC
TRBD1	.	TRBV2	TRBJ1-2	CASTALGGQGDGYTF	TGTGCCAGCACCGCTCTGGGGGGACAGGGTGATGGCTACACCTTC
.	.	TRBV24-1	TRBJ2-1	CATSDLQEQFF	TGTGCCACCAGTGATTTGCAAGAGCAGTTCTTC
.	.	TRBV3-1/TRBV3-2	TRBJ1-1	CASSQDTSGMNTEAFF	TGTGCCAGCAGCCAAGATACATCCGGGATGAACACTGAAGCTTTCTTT
.	few	TRBV5-4	TRBJ1-5	CASSLGPVSNQPQHF	TGTGCCAGCAGCTTGGGGCCAGTTAGCAATCAGCCCCAGCATTTT
TRBD2	.	TRBV19	TRBJ2-3	CASSWGGGITDTQYF	TGTGCCAGTAGTTGGGGGGGAGGGATCACAGATACGCAGTATTTT